This TCR beta chain was captured in a study of somatic mutations in cytotoxic T cells in rheumatoid arthritis. Broader study findings: Exceedance of 20% of CD8+ cells by the largest CD8+ clone occurred in about an eighth of the roughly 60 patients.

With regard to this clone: The antigen is undetermined.

Libraries were prepared by immunoSEQ multiplex PCR; TCRdb keeps only in-frame clonotypes and omits some of them. The sample shows 35,000 to 45,000 clones, around 80% of them seen only once. The germline gives CDR1 SGHRS, CDR2 YFSETQ. The CDR3 sequence is 16 residues long. V lost 3 bases, J lost 0 bases, and 6 bases stayed unmatched. The V gene is TRBV5-1, the J gene TRBJ2-7, with 10 bases matching TRBD2. The sample was CD8+ T cells sorted from blood. The TCR was taken from a man aged 40-55 years in good health. CDR3 region: CASSSVGTSDSYEQYF. CDR3 sequence (DNA): TGCGCCAGCAGCTCCGTCGGGACTAGCGACTCCTACGAGCAGTACTTC.